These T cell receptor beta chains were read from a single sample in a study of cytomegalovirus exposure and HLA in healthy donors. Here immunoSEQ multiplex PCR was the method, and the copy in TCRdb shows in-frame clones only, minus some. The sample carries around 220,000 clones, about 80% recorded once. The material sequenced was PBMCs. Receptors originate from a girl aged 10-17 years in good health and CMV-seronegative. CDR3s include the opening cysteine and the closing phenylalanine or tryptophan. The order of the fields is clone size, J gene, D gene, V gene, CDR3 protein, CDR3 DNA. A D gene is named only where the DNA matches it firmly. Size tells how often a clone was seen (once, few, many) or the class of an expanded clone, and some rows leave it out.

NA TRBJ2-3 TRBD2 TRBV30 CAWTGTSGYTDTQYF TGTGCCTGGACTGGGACTAGCGGGTACACAGATACGCAGTATTTT
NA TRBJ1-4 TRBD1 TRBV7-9 CASAQGWDEKLFF TGTGCCAGCGCACAGGGGTGGGATGAAAAACTGTTTTTT
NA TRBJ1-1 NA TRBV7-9 CASSFKNTDYTEAFF TGTGCCAGCAGTTTCAAAAATACAGATTACACTGAAGCTTTCTTT
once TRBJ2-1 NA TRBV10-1 CASSETLTYNEQFF TGCGCCAGCTCCGAGACTCTGACCTACAATGAGCAGTTCTTC
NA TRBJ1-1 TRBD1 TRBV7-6 CASSLDRVPTEAFF TGTGCCAGCAGCTTGGACAGGGTCCCCACTGAAGCTTTCTTT
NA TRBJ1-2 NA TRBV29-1 CSVVNRNYGYTF TGCAGCGTTGTGAACAGAAACTATGGCTACACCTTC
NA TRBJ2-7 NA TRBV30 CAWTGNSYEQYF TGTGCCTGGACAGGGAATTCCTACGAGCAGTACTTC
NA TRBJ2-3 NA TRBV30 CAWSYNGGGRPEYF TGTGCCTGGAGTTATAACGGCGGGGGCCGCCCGGAGTATTTT
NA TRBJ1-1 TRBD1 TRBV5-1 CASSLGQGYTEAFF TGCGCCAGCAGCCTGGGACAGGGATACACTGAAGCTTTCTTT
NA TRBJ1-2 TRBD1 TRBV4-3 CASSLDMTGWSRGYTF TGCGCCAGCAGCCTAGATATGACAGGGTGGAGCCGTGGCTACACCTTC
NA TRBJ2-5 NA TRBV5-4 CASSFGGSHNQSGETQYF TGTGCCAGCAGCTTCGGCGGCTCGCACAATCAATCGGGAGAGACCCAGTACTTC
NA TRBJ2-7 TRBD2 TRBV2 CASSSEAGGNYEQYF TGTGCCAGCTCTTCCGAGGCGGGAGGTAACTACGAGCAGTACTTC
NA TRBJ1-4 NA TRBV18 CASSPPGTLATNEKLFF TGTGCCAGCTCACCACCGGGGACACTAGCAACTAATGAAAAACTGTTTTTT
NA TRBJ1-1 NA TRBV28 CASSPPGRLNTEAFF TGTGCCAGCAGTCCCCCGGGGAGGCTCAACACTGAAGCTTTCTTT
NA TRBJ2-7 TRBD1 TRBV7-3 CASSLKGTGGSTYEQYF TGTGCCAGCAGCTTAAAAGGGACAGGGGGTTCGACCTACGAGCAGTACTTC
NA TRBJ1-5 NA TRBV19 CASSISGRYRLNQPQHF TGTGCCAGTAGTATATCCGGTCGATATCGCCTCAATCAGCCCCAGCATTTT
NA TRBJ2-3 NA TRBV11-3 CASSFLGLDTQYF TGTGCCAGCAGCTTCCTTGGGCTAGATACGCAGTATTTT
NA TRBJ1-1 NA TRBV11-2 CASSLRPGGNTEAFF TGTGCCAGCAGCTTGCGACCGGGAGGGAACACTGAAGCTTTCTTT
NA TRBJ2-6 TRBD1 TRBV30 CAHTGTANPGANVLTF TGTGCCCATACAGGGACAGCCAACCCTGGGGCCAACGTCCTGACTTTC
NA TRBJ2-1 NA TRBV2 CASNKYSNNEQFF TGTGCCAGCAATAAATACTCGAACAATGAGCAGTTCTTC
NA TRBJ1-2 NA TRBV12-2 CASRLENRDRALANYGYTF TGTGCAAGTCGCTTAGAGAACCGGGACAGGGCTTTAGCTAACTATGGCTACACCTTC
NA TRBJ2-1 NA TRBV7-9 CASSLEGGPSGEQFF TGTGCCAGCAGCTTAGAGGGGGGGCCGTCCGGTGAGCAGTTCTTC
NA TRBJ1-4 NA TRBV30 CAWQGAAPLNEKLFF TGTGCCTGGCAAGGGGCGGCGCCCCTGAATGAAAAACTGTTTTTT
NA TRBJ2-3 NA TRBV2 CASRQRQTSSTDTQYF TGTGCCAGCAGGCAAAGACAGACCTCTAGCACAGATACGCAGTATTTT